This T cell receptor beta chain was retrieved from a study of T-cell reconstitution after alpha-beta-depleted transplantation in children. This clonotype has a count of ten or more. Preparing the TCRbeta library involved the use of unique molecular identifiers. MiXCR, run by TCRdb on the PCR reads, gives a single entry per CDR3 protein. The sample contains fewer than 550,000 distinct CDR3 sequences, approximately 10% of which appear only once. The V gene lost 4 bases and the J gene lost 5 bases, with 15 bases spanning the gap. The CDR3 loop spans 14 amino acids. Germline values: CDR1 SGDLS, CDR2 YYNGEE.

The sequencing used PBMCs from the stem cell graft donor, collected from the stem cell graft. The chain carries TRBV9 and TRBJ2-5; D tentatively fits TRBD1 or TRBD2 (6 bases each). This TCR was recovered from a human donor who donated a stem cell graft to a child with acute myeloid leukemia. The CDR3 coding sequence is TGTGCCAGCAGCCACGAGGGGGGCCTGGAGACCCAGTACTTC. Translation: CASSHEGGLETQYF.